The clone carrying this T cell receptor beta chain was counted between two and nine times. Its antigen is undetermined. MiXCR was run by TCRdb on the multiplex PCR reads, yielding one entry per CDR3 protein. The data show 47,000 or so distinct CDR3 sequences, about 23% seen once. This sample was included in a study of breast tumors, draining lymph nodes, adjacent tissues. Study results and limitations: Tumor and nontumor repertoires were significantly more similar in luminal-like than in basal-like breast cancer. Compared with lymph nodes, tumors were less diverse; compared with nontumor tissue, more.

Trimming cost V 3 bases and J 0 bases, with 11 bases left between them. The CDR3 length is 15 residues. Source material: breast tumor tissue. This TCR came from a female donor with breast cancer. Some clones in this sample may be carry-over from other donors' samples. The chain has TRBV12-3 or TRBV12-4 and TRBJ2-5; tentative D call: TRBD2 (5 bases). The DNA of the CDR3 is TGTGCCAGCAGTTTTCAGTGGGAGTACCAAGAGACCCAGTACTTC. This sequence encodes CASSFQWEYQETQYF.